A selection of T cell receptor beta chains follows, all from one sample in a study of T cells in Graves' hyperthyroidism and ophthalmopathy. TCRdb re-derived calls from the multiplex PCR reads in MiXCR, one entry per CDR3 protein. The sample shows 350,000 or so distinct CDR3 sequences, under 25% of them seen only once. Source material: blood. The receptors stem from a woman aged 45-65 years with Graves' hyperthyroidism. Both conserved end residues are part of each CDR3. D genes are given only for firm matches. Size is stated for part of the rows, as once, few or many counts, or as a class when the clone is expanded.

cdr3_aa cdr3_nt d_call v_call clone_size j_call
CASSYSPSNQPQHF TGTGCCAGCAGTTACTCGCCGTCCAATCAGCCCCAGCATTTT . TRBV6-5 . TRBJ1-5
CASRPTSGGTEAFF TGTGCCAGCAGACCCACTTCAGGGGGTACTGAAGCTTTCTTT TRBD1 TRBV6-1 many TRBJ1-1
CASSLSGGPNNEQFF TGTGCCAGCAGCCTGAGCGGGGGCCCAAACAATGAGCAGTTCTTC TRBD2 TRBV14 . TRBJ2-1
CASTAQGYEQYF TGTGCCAGCACCGCGCAGGGTTACGAGCAGTACTTC . TRBV11-2 many TRBJ2-7
CASSLGQGARVYGYTF TGTGCCAGCAGCTTGGGACAGGGGGCGAGGGTCTATGGCTACACCTTC TRBD1 TRBV7-3 . TRBJ1-2
CSVTGTSGTYNEQFF TGCAGCGTCACAGGGACTAGCGGGACCTACAATGAGCAGTTCTTC TRBD2 TRBV29-1 . TRBJ2-1
CASSFDRGGADTQYF TGTGCCAGCAGTTTCGACAGGGGGGGAGCAGATACGCAGTATTTT TRBD1 TRBV7-2 . TRBJ2-3
CASSPGTTGTGELFF TGTGCCAGCAGCCCTGGAACCACGGGCACCGGGGAGCTGTTTTTT . TRBV9 many TRBJ2-2
CASSTLTYNQPQHF TGTGCCAGCAGTACCCTGACATACAATCAGCCCCAGCATTTT . TRBV28 few TRBJ1-5
CASSLGGQGPYNEQFF TGTGCCAGCAGTTTGGGGGGACAGGGGCCATACAATGAGCAGTTCTTC TRBD1 TRBV28 many TRBJ2-1
CASSQDTGTGYQPQHF TGTGCCAGCAGCCAAGATACGGGGACAGGCTATCAGCCCCAGCATTTT TRBD1 TRBV3-1 many TRBJ1-5
CASSQGLNQPQHF TGTGCCAGCAGCCAAGGCCTAAATCAGCCCCAGCATTTT . TRBV4-2 . TRBJ1-5
CASSSRTEAFF TGTGCCAGCAGTTCCCGCACTGAAGCTTTCTTT . TRBV12-3/TRBV12-4 many TRBJ1-1
CSARDPSPRNEQFF TGCAGTGCTAGAGATCCCAGCCCGCGGAATGAGCAGTTCTTC . TRBV20-1 . TRBJ2-1
CATRRVSTDTQYF TGTGCCACCCGGCGGGTGAGCACAGATACGCAGTATTTT . TRBV6-4 many TRBJ2-3
CASSRDEGPSTDTQYF TGTGCCAGCAGCCGAGACGAGGGTCCCTCCACAGATACGCAGTATTTT . TRBV7-3 many TRBJ2-3
CASSFRGSLYYGYTF TGTGCCAGCAGCTTCCGGGGCTCGCTTTACTATGGCTACACCTTC . TRBV7-2 many TRBJ1-2
CASRSTTSKRFYTGELFF TGTGCCAGCAGATCGACGACTAGTAAGAGGTTCTACACCGGGGAGCTGTTTTTT . TRBV28 many TRBJ2-2
CASTPLGTGLNTGELFF TGTGCCAGCACTCCTCTCGGGACAGGCCTAAACACCGGGGAGCTGTTTTTT TRBD1 TRBV6-1 many TRBJ2-2
CASSLSGTSDTYEQYF TGTGCCAGTAGTCTCTCCGGGACTAGCGACACCTACGAGCAGTACTTC TRBD2 TRBV19 . TRBJ2-7
CATSGTTQRMDTQYF TGTGCCACCAGCGGAACGACGCAGAGAATGGATACGCAGTATTTT . TRBV15 . TRBJ2-3
CASSGSDSEWGGKEQGYTF TGTGCCAGCAGTGGATCCGACTCCGAATGGGGGGGGAAAGAGCAAGGCTACACCTTC . TRBV2 once TRBJ1-2
CASHQSGRALPETQYF TGTGCCAGTCACCAAAGCGGGAGGGCCCTCCCAGAGACCCAGTACTTC TRBD2 TRBV19 . TRBJ2-5
CASSPYGVTEAFF TGTGCCAGCTCACCATATGGAGTGACTGAAGCTTTCTTT . TRBV18 many TRBJ1-1
CANSESLAGGSSSYNEQFF TGTGCCAACAGTGAGTCTCTAGCGGGAGGGAGTAGCTCCTACAATGAGCAGTTCTTC TRBD2 TRBV6-1 few TRBJ2-1
CASSLQAYEQYF TGTGCCAGCAGCTTACAGGCCTACGAGCAGTACTTC . TRBV7-9 many TRBJ2-7
CASSSGQGGNRQHF TGTGCCAGCAGCTCGGGACAGGGGGGGAATCGCCAGCATTTT TRBD1 TRBV3-1 many TRBJ1-5
CASRRNFRGRDTEAFF TGTGCCAGCAGACGGAACTTCAGGGGTCGGGACACTGAAGCTTTCTTT . TRBV7-9 . TRBJ1-1
CSARSGGNEQFF TGCAGTGCTAGAAGTGGGGGCAATGAGCAGTTCTTC . TRBV20-1 . TRBJ2-1
CASSSGANEQYF TGTGCCAGCAGTTCGGGGGCCAACGAGCAGTACTTC . TRBV6-9 . TRBJ2-7
CASSFGDVSTDTQYF TGTGCCAGCAGTTTTGGGGACGTAAGCACAGATACGCAGTATTTT . TRBV12-3/TRBV12-4 . TRBJ2-3
CASSLLGLGISYEQYF TGTGCCAGCAGCTTATTAGGACTAGGGATCTCCTACGAGCAGTACTTC TRBD2 TRBV11-2 many TRBJ2-7
CASSLVGGSGTYNEQFF TGTGCCAGCAGCTTAGTAGGAGGTAGCGGGACTTACAATGAGCAGTTCTTC TRBD2 TRBV7-9 . TRBJ2-1
CASSETLAGGYSEQFF TGTGCCAGCAGTGAAACCCTAGCGGGGGGGTATAGTGAGCAGTTCTTC TRBD2 TRBV6-1 . TRBJ2-1
CSARDVPVRTGTYEQYF TGCAGTGCTAGAGATGTCCCCGTTCGGACAGGGACCTACGAGCAGTACTTC TRBD1 TRBV20-1 many TRBJ2-7
CASSLEFRGRSHTDTQYF TGTGCCAGCAGCTTAGAATTCAGGGGCCGTAGTCACACAGATACGCAGTATTTT . TRBV11-2 many TRBJ2-3
CASSQDWIVSNTEAFF TGCGCCAGCAGCCAAGACTGGATAGTCTCGAACACTGAAGCTTTCTTT . TRBV4-1 few TRBJ1-1
CSASPSGSSYEQYF TGCAGTGCTAGCCCTAGCGGGAGCTCCTACGAGCAGTACTTC TRBD2 TRBV20-1 many TRBJ2-7
CASSHGQYYEQYF TGCGCCAGCAGCCACGGACAGTACTACGAGCAGTACTTC . TRBV5-1 . TRBJ2-7
CASSLNPWGGMPGELFF TGTGCCAGCAGCCTCAACCCATGGGGAGGAATGCCCGGGGAGCTGTTTTTT . TRBV12-3/TRBV12-4 many TRBJ2-2
CSARERGPSSYNEQFF TGCAGTGCTAGAGAGAGGGGCCCCTCCTCCTACAATGAGCAGTTCTTC . TRBV20-1 . TRBJ2-1
CASSLRGLAGAGPGELFF TGTGCCAGCAGCCTCCGGGGACTAGCGGGGGCCGGCCCCGGGGAGCTGTTTTTT TRBD2 TRBV3-1 medium-sized TRBJ2-2
CASTKEGGNQPQHF TGCGCCAGCACCAAGGAGGGGGGCAATCAGCCCCAGCATTTT . TRBV10-2 many TRBJ1-5
CASRPGTSGSGTDTQYF TGTGCCAGCAGGCCCGGGACTAGCGGGAGCGGCACAGATACGCAGTATTTT TRBD2 TRBV6-1 many TRBJ2-3
CASSHSPAGRETQYF TGTGCCAGCAGCCACTCCCCCGCAGGGAGAGAGACCCAGTACTTC . TRBV3-1 many TRBJ2-5
CASSSTLYEQYF TGTGCCAGCAGTTCTACCCTCTACGAGCAGTACTTC . TRBV28 . TRBJ2-7
CASSPTGFRGDIQYF TGCGCCAGCAGCCCCACGGGATTCCGGGGGGACATTCAGTACTTC TRBD2 TRBV5-1 . TRBJ2-4
CASSLDRARNYYGYTF TGTGCCAGCAGCTTAGACAGGGCGCGCAACTACTATGGCTACACCTTC . TRBV7-8 . TRBJ1-2
CAISEQLNEKLFF TGTGCCATCAGTGAACAGCTAAATGAAAAACTGTTTTTT . TRBV10-3 few TRBJ1-4
CASSLGLSSQETQYF TGTGCCAGCAGCTTAGGCCTTAGCAGCCAAGAGACCCAGTACTTC . TRBV13 many TRBJ2-5
CASSLITSGTGELFF TGCGCCAGCAGCTTGATAACTAGCGGGACCGGGGAGCTGTTTTTT TRBD2 TRBV5-1 few TRBJ2-2
CAWSTSETQFF TGTGCCTGGAGCACTAGCGAGACACAGTTCTTC TRBD2 TRBV30 few TRBJ2-1
CASSLAGQAREAFF TGTGCCAGCAGCTTAGCGGGACAGGCTCGGGAAGCTTTCTTT TRBD1 TRBV7-9 many TRBJ1-1